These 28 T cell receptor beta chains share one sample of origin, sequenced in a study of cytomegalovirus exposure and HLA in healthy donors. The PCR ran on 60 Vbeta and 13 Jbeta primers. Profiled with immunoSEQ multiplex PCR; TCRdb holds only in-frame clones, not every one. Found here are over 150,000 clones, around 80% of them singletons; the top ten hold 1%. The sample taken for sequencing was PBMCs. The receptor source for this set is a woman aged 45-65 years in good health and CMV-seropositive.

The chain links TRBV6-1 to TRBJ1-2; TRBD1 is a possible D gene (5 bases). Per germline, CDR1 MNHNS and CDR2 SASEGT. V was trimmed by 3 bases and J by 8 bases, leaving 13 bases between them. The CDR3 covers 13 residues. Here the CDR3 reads CASSEGPTRGYTF. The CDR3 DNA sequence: TGTGCCAGCAGTGAGGGGCCGACGAGGGGCTACACCTTC.

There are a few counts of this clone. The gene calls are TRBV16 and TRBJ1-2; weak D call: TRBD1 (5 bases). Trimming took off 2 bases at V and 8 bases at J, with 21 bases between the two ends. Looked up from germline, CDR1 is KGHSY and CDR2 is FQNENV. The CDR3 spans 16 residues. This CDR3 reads CASSQLVRQGRKGYTF. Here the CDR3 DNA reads TGTGCCAGCAGCCAACTAGTAAGGCAGGGAAGGAAAGGCTACACCTTC. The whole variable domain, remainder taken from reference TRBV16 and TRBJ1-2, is GEEVAQTPKHLVRGEGQKAKLYCAPIKGHSYVFWYQQVLKNEFKFLISFQNENVFDETGMPKERFSAKCLPNSPCSLEIQATKLEDSAVYFCASSQLVRQGRKGYTFGSGTRLTVV.

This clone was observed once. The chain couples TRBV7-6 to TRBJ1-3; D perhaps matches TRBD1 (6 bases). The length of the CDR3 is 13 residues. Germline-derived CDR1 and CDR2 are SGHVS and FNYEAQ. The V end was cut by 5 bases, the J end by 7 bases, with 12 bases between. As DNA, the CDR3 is TGTGCCAGCAGCATGGACAGCCCCAACACCATATATTTT. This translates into CASSMDSPNTIYF.

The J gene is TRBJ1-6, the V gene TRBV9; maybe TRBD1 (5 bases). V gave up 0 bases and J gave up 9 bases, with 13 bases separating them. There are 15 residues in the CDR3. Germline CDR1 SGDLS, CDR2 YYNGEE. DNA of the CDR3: TGTGCCAGCAGCGTAGCTGAAGGGGTAGGTTCACCCCTCCACTTT. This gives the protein CASSVAEGVGSPLHF.

The CDR3 is CASSVAGTSGLEQYF. The CDR3 DNA reads as TGTGCCAGCAGCGTAGCCGGGACTAGCGGATTGGAGCAGTACTTC. The J gene is TRBJ2-7, the V gene TRBV9, with 11 nucleotides matching TRBD2. The CDR3 consists of 15 residues. V shed 0 bases and J 7 bases; nucleotides not matched to a gene: 6. Germline V CDR1 and CDR2: SGDLS, YYNGEE.

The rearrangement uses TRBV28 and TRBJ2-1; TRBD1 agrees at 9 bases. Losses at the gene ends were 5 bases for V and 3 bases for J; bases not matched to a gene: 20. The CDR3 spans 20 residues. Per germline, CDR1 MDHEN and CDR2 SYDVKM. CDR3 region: CASSRSTGGNPKPYYNEQFF. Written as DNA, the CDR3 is TGTGCCAGCAGTCGATCGACAGGGGGGAACCCAAAACCTTACTACAATGAGCAGTTCTTC.

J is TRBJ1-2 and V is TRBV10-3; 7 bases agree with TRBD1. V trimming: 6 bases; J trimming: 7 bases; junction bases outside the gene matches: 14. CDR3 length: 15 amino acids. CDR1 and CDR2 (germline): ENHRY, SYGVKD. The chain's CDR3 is CAISGQDGIPSGYTF. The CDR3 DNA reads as TGTGCCATCAGCGGACAGGATGGGATCCCTAGTGGCTACACCTTC.

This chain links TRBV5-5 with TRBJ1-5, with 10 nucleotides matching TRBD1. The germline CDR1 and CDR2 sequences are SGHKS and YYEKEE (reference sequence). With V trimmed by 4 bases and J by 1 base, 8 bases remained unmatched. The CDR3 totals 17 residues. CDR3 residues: CASSHRTGGLSNQPQHF. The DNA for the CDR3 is TGTGCCAGCAGCCATAGGACAGGGGGTTTGAGCAATCAGCCCCAGCATTTT.

CDR3 sequence (DNA): TGTGCCAGCAGTTACTGGGGCAGGGGTAATGAGCAGTTCTTC. Protein product: CASSYWGRGNEQFF. This sequence joins TRBV6-6 and TRBJ2-1; D is perhaps TRBD1 (6 bases). Germline V gene sequence: CDR1 MNHNY, CDR2 SVGAGI (reference sequence). Trimming removed 1 base from V and 7 bases from J, with 11 bases in between. CDR3 length: 14 amino acids.

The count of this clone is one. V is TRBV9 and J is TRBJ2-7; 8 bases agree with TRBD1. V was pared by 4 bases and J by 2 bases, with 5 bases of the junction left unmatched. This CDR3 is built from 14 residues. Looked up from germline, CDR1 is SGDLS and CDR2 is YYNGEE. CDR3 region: CASSPRQGTYEQYF. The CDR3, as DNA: TGTGCCAGCAGCCCCCGACAGGGGACCTACGAGCAGTACTTC.

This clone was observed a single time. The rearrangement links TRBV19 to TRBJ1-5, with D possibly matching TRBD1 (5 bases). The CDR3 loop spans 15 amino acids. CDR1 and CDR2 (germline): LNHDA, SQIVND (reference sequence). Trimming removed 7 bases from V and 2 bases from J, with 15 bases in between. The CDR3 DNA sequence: TGTGCCAGTAACAGGCAGGGCTTAGGCAATCAGCCCCAGCATTTT. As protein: CASNRQGLGNQPQHF.

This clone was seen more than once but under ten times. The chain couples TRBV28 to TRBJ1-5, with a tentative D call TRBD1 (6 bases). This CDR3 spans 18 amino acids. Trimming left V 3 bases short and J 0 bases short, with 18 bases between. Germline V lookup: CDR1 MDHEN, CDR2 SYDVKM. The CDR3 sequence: CASSLKPRQALSNQPQHF. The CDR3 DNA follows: TGTGCCAGCAGTTTGAAACCTCGACAGGCCCTTAGCAATCAGCCCCAGCATTTT. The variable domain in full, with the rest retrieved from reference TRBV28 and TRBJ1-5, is DVKVTQSSRYLVKRTGEKVFLECVQDMDHENMFWYRQDPGLGLRLIYFSYDVKMKEKGDIPEGYSVSREKKERFSLILESASTNQTSMYLCASSLKPRQALSNQPQHFGDGTRLSIL.

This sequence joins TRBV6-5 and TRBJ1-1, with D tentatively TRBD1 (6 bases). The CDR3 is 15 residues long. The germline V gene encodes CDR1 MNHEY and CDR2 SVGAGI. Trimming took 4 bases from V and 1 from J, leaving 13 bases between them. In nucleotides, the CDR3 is TGTGCCAGCAGTTGGGGGGGCAGGTCGAACACTGAAGCTTTCTTT. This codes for CASSWGGRSNTEAFF.

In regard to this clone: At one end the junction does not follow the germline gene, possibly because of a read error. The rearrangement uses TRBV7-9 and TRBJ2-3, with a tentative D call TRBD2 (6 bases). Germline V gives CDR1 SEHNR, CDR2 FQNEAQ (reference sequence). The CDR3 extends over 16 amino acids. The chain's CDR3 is CSSSLVSGGGTDTQYF. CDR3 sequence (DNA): TGTTCCAGCAGCTTAGTGTCCGGGGGAGGCACAGATACGCAGTATTTT.

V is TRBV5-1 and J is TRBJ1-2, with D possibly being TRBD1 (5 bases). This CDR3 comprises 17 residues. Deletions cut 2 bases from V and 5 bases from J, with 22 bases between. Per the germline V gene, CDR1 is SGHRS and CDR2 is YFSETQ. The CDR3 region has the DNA TGCGCCAGCAGCTTTCAAGGAAATAACCAGGGCGCTTATGGCTACACCTTC. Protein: CASSFQGNNQGAYGYTF. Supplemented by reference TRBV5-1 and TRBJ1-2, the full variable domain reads KAGVTQTPRYLIKTRGQQVTLSCSPISGHRSVSWYQQTPGQGLQFLFEYFSETQRNKGNFPGRFSGRQFSNSRSEMNVSTLELGDSALYLCASSFQGNNQGAYGYTFGSGTRLTVV.

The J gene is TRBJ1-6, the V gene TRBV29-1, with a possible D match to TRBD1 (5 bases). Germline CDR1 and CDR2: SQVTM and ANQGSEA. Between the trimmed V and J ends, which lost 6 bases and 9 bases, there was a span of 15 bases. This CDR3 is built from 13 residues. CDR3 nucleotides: TGCAGCGTCAGGGTTCGTAGAGGTTCACCCCTCCACTTT. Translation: CSVRVRRGSPLHF.

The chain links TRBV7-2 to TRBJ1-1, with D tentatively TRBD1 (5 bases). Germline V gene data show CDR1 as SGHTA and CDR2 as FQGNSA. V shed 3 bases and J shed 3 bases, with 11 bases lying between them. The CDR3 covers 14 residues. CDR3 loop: CASSFARQYTEAFF. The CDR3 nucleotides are TGTGCCAGCAGCTTCGCCCGACAGTACACTGAAGCTTTCTTT. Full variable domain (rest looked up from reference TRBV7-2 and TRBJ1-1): GAGVSQSPSNKVTEKGKDVELRCDPISGHTALYWYRQSLGQGLEFLIYFQGNSAPDKSGLPSDRFSAERTGGSVSTLTIQRTQQEDSAVYLCASSFARQYTEAFFGQGTRLTVV.

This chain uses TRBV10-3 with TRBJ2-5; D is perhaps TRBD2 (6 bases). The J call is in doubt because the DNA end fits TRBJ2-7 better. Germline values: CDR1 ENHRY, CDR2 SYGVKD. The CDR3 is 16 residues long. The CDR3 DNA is TGTGCCATCAGTTTTGAGTGGGCTAGCGACTCCTACGAGCAGTACTTC. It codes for CAISFEWASDSYEQYF.

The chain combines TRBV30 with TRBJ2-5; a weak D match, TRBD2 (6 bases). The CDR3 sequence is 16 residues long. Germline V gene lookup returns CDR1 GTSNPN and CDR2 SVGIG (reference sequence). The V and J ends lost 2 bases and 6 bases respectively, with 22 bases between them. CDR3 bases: TGTGCCTGGAGTACCGGGGGTCTTCCTCCGGGCAAGACCCAGTACTTC. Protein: CAWSTGGLPPGKTQYF.

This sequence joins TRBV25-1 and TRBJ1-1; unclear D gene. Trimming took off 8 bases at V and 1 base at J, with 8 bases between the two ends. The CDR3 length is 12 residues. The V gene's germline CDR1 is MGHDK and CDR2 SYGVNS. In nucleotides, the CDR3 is TGTGCCAGCGGACTCGGGAACACTGAAGCTTTCTTT. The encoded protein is CASGLGNTEAFF.

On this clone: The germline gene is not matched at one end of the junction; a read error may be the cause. The CDR3 is CASSPTGAGLGETQYF. CDR3 nucleotides: TGTGCTAGCAGCCCTACAGGGGCCGGATTGGGAGAGACCCAGTACTTC. The chain combines TRBV7-7 with TRBJ2-5, with 7 bases identical to TRBD1. Looked up from germline, CDR1 is SSHAT and CDR2 is FNYEAQ (reference sequence). The CDR3 length is 16 residues.

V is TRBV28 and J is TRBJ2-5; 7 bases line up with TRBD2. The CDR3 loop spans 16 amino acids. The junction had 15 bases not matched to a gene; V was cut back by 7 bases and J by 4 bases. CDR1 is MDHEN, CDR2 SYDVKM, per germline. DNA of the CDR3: TGTGCCAGCAATTTGGCAAGCCGGGACTACCGAGAGACCCAGTACTTC. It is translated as CASNLASRDYRETQYF.

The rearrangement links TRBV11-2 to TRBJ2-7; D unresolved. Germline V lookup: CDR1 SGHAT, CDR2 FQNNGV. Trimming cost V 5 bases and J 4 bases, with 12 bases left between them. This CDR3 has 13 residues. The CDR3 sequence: CASSRMTTYEQYF. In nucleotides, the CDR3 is TGTGCCAGCAGCCGCATGACAACTTACGAGCAGTACTTC. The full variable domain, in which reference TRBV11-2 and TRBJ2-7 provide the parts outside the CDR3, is EAGVAQSPRYKIIEKRQSVAFWCNPISGHATLYWYQQILGQGPKLLIQFQNNGVVDDSQLPKDRFSAERLKGVDSTLKIQPAKLEDSAVYLCASSRMTTYEQYFGPGTRLTVT.

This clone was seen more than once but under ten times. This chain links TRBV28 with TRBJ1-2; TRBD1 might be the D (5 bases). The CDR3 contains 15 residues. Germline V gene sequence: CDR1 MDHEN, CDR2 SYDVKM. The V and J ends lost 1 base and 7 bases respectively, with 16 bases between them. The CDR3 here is CASSLSFPGKVGYTF. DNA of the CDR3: TGTGCCAGCAGTTTATCTTTTCCAGGGAAGGTTGGCTACACCTTC.

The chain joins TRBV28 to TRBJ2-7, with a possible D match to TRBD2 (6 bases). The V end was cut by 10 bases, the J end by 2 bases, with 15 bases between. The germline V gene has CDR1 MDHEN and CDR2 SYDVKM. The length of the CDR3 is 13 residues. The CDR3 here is CATGLFRTYEQYF. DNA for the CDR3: TGTGCCACCGGACTATTTAGAACCTACGAGCAGTACTTC.

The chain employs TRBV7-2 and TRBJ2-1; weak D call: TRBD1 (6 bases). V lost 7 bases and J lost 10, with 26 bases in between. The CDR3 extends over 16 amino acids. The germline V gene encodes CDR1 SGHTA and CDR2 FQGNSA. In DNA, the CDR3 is TGTGCCAGCACCCCAACCGGGACAACTCCTCTAGTAGAGCAGTTCTTC. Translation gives CASTPTGTTPLVEQFF.

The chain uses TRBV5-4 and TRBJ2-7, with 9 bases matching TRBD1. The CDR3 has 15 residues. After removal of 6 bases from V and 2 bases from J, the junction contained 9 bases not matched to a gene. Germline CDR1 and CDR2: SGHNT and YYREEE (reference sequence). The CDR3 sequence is CASNPGTGRTYEQYF. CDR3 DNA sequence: TGTGCCAGCAACCCAGGGACAGGGAGGACCTACGAGCAGTACTTC.

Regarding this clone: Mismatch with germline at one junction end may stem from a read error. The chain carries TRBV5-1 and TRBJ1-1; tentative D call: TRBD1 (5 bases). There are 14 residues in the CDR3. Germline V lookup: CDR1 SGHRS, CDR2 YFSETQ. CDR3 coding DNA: TGCGCCAGCAGCTTGGTGGGGGGAGGGTTTGAAGCTCTCTTT. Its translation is CASSLVGGGFEALF.